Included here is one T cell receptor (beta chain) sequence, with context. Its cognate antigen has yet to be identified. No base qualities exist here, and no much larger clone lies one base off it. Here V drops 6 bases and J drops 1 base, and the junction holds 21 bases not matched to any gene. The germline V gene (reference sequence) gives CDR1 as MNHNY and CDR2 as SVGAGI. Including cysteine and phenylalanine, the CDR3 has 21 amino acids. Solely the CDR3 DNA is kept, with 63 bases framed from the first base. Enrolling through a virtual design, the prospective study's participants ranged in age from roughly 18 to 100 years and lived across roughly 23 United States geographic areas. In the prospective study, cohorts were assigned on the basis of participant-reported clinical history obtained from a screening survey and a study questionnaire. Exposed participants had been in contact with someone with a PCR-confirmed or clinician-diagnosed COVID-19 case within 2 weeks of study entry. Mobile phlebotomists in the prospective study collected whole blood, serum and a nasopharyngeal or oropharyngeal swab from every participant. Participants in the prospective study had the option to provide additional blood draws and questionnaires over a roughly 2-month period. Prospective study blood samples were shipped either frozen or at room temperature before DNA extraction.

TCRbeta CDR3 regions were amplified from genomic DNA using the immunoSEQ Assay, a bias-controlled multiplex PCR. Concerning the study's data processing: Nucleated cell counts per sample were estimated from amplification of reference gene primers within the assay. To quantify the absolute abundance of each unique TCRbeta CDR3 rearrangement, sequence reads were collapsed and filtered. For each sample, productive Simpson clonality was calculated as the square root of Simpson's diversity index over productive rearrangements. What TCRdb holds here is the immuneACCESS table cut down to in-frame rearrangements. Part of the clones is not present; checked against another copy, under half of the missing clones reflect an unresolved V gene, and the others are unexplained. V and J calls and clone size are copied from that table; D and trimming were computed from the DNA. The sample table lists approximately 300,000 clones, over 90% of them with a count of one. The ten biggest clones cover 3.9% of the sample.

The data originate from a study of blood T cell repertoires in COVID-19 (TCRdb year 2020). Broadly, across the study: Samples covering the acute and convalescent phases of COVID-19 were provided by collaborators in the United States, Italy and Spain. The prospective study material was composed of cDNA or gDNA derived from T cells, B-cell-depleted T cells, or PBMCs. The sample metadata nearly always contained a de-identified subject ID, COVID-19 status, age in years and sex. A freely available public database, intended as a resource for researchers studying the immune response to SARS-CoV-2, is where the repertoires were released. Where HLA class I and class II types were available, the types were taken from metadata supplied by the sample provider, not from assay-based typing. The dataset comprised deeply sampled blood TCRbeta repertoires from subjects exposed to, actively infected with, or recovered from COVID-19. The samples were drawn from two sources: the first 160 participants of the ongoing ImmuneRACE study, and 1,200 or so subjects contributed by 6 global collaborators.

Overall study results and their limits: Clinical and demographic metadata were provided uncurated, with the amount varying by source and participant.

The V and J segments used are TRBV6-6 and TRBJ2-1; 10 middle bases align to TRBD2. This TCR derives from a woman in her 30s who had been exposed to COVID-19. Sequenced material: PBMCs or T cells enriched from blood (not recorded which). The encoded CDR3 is CASSVRRILAGTPLSYNEQFF. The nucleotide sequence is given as TGTGCCAGCAGCGTACGGCGAATACTAGCGGGGACACCCCTTTCCTACAATGAGCAGTTCTTC.